Listed here are 12 T cell receptor beta chains from one sample, sequenced in a study of technical replicates of blood from a handful of donors. Libraries were prepared by immunoSEQ multiplex PCR; TCRdb keeps only in-frame clonotypes and omits some of them. Of 13,000 to 15,000 clones in the sample, 84% were seen once. The sample comprised PBMCs. All receptors come from a human donor in good health.

Written as DNA, the CDR3 is TGCGCCAGCTATCCCTCCGGGACAGGGGGCGGGCAGTACTTC. Its protein product is CASYPSGTGGGQYF. V gene TRBV23-1 combines with J gene TRBJ2-7, with 12 bases lining up with TRBD1. TRBV23-1 is placed among ORFs of uncertain function. The CDR3 has 14 residues. V gave up 8 bases and J gave up 9 bases; unmatched junction bases: 11.

The rearrangement joins TRBV7-7 to TRBJ2-5, with 12 bases identical to TRBD2. The CDR3 extends over 15 amino acids. CDR1 and CDR2 from the germline V gene are SSHAT and FNYEAQ (reference sequence). Losses at the gene ends were 5 bases for V and 5 bases for J; bases not matched to a gene: 6. The CDR3 sequence: CASSPGLAGGETQYF. The CDR3 region has the DNA TGTGCCAGCAGCCCAGGGCTAGCGGGAGGGGAGACCCAGTACTTC.

This rearrangement joins TRBV5-1 to TRBJ1-4; no reliable D call. In germline, CDR1 is SGHRS, CDR2 YFSETQ. Trimming took off 4 bases at V and 4 bases at J, with 5 bases between the two ends. This CDR3 has 12 amino acids. For the CDR3, the DNA is TGCGCCAGCAGCCCTAATAATGAAAAACTGTTTTTT. Its protein is CASSPNNEKLFF.

This chain joins TRBV6-1 and TRBJ2-3; the match to TRBD2 covers 9 bases. CDR1 MNHNS and CDR2 SASEGT come from the germline V gene. Germline trimming cut 2 bases from V and 5 bases from J; bases unmatched to any gene: 14. The CDR3 sequence is 18 residues long. For the CDR3, the DNA is TGTGCCAGCAGTGAACTTTGGATGATAGCGGGGGACGGAGATACGCAGTATTTT. Its protein product is CASSELWMIAGDGDTQYF.

The rearrangement joins TRBV27 to TRBJ2-7; possibly TRBD2 for D (5 bases). The V gene lost 2 bases and the J gene lost 2 bases, with 22 bases spanning the gap. Per the germline V gene, CDR1 is MNHEY and CDR2 is SMNVEV (reference sequence). The CDR3 length is 18 residues. CDR3 nucleotide sequence: TGTGCCAGCAGTTTACGGCTGGCAGCGGCGGAAAGCGCCTACGAGCAGTACTTC. This codes for CASSLRLAAAESAYEQYF.

The rearrangement uses TRBV6-5 and TRBJ2-4, with TRBD1 matching 12 bases. CDR3 size: 14 residues. V lost 6 bases and J lost 8; bases outside the gene matches: 5. CDR1 and CDR2 from the germline V gene are MNHEY and SVGAGI. The CDR3 is CASRGQGAWDIQYF. CDR3 DNA: TGTGCCAGCAGGGGACAGGGGGCGTGGGACATTCAGTACTTC.

The V call is TRBV9, the J call TRBJ1-1, with D unresolved. The CDR3 sequence is 14 residues long. Trimming removed 5 bases from V and 0 bases from J, with 11 bases in between. Germline CDR1 reads SGDLS; CDR2 reads YYNGEE. This CDR3 reads CASSMGTLNTEAFF. CDR3 nucleotides: TGTGCCAGCAGTATGGGCACCCTGAACACTGAAGCTTTCTTT.

The rearrangement uses TRBV20-1 and TRBJ2-1; the D gene is possibly TRBD2 (6 bases). Trimming stripped 3 bases from V and 13 bases from J, with 13 bases between. Germline loops: CDR1 DFQATT, CDR2 SNEGSKA (reference sequence). This CDR3 contains 11 residues. The CDR3 sequence is CSARGTQYQFF. The CDR3 bases are TGCAGTGCTAGGGGGACTCAGTATCAGTTCTTC.

The rearrangement links TRBV6-5 to TRBJ1-2; possible D gene TRBD1, 5 bases. With 5 bases removed from V and 5 bases from J, the gap between germline ends came to 18 bases. The CDR3 runs 15 residues. Germline CDR1 MNHEY, CDR2 SVGAGI. The CDR3 reads CASSRQLGGGYGYTF. CDR3 bases: TGTGCCAGCAGTAGACAGCTTGGGGGAGGATATGGCTACACCTTC.

V gene TRBV6-5 combines with J gene TRBJ1-4; D gene unclear. Germline CDR1 MNHEY, CDR2 SVGAGI. The CDR3 totals 13 residues. V was clipped by 6 bases and J by 5 bases, with 10 bases between them. The CDR3 sequence is CASRVRRNEKLFF. CDR3 nucleotide sequence: TGTGCCAGCAGGGTCCGGCGGAATGAAAAACTGTTTTTT.

This clone was seen a handful of times. The CDR3 reads CATSRDRGSPDTQYF. In nucleotides, the CDR3 is TGTGCCACCAGCAGAGATCGGGGGAGTCCAGATACGCAGTATTTT. The J gene is TRBJ2-3, the V gene TRBV15; D may be TRBD2 (6 bases). The CDR3 loop spans 15 amino acids. Germline V lookup: CDR1 LNHNV, CDR2 YYDKDF (reference sequence). Trimming stripped 0 bases from V and 4 bases from J, with 11 bases between. Full variable domain (outside the CDR3, taken from reference TRBV15 and TRBJ2-3): DAMVIQNPRYQVTQFGKPVTLSCSQTLNHNVMYWYQQKSSQAPKLLFHYYDKDFNNEADTPDNFQSRRPNTSFCFLDIRSPGLGDTAMYLCATSRDRGSPDTQYFGPGTRLTVL.

V gene TRBV18 combines with J gene TRBJ2-7, with a possible D match to TRBD2 (6 bases). Germline CDR1 reads KGHSH; CDR2 reads LQKENI. Trimming shortened V by 5 bases and J by 3 bases, and 14 bases separated the two germline ends. The CDR3 consists of 14 residues. CDR3 sequence reads: CASSAGLEIYEQYF. CDR3 sequence (DNA): TGTGCCAGCTCAGCGGGACTCGAGATCTACGAGCAGTACTTC. The complete variable domain, with remaining parts taken from reference TRBV18 and TRBJ2-7, reads NAGVMQNPRHLVRRRGQEARLRCSPMKGHSHVYWYRQLPEEGLKFMVYLQKENIIDESGMPKERFSAEFPKEGPSILRIQQVVRGDSAAYFCASSAGLEIYEQYFGPGTRLTVT.